The 21 T cell receptor beta chains below all came from one sample that was sequenced in a study of CD8 T cells in Susac syndrome. An amount of RNA that ranged from roughly 0.5 to 1 ug was reverse transcribed with random hexamers. TCRdb recomputed calls from the immunoSEQ multiplex PCR reads with MiXCR, one row per CDR3 protein. This sample has 90,000 to 110,000 distinct CDR3 sequences, with less than 97% found just once. Sequencing was done on a sample of CD4+ T cells from PBMCs. The receptors derive from a human donor in good health.

The rearrangement links TRBV5-1 to TRBJ2-7; D possibly uses TRBD1 or TRBD2 (5 bases each). V was shortened by 4 bases and J by 2 bases, with 19 bases between the two germline ends. Germline V gene lookup returns CDR1 SGHRS and CDR2 YFSETQ. CDR3 size: 16 residues. CDR3: CASSPIGGRGTYEQYF. Here the CDR3 DNA reads TGCGCCAGCAGCCCGATTGGGGGAAGGGGTACCTACGAGCAGTACTTC. Full variable domain (remainder filled in from reference TRBV5-1 and TRBJ2-7): KAGVTQTPRYLIKTRGQQVTLSCSPISGHRSVSWYQQTPGQGLQFLFEYFSETQRNKGNFPGRFSGRQFSNSRSEMNVSTLELGDSALYLCASSPIGGRGTYEQYFGPGTRLTVT.

The chain uses TRBV5-1 and TRBJ2-7; 8 bases agree with TRBD1. This CDR3 region has 15 residues. V dropped 0 bases and J dropped 5; count of bases not matched to a gene: 7. CDR1 and CDR2 (germline): SGHRS, YFSETQ. The CDR3 DNA reads as TGCGCCAGCAGCTTGGTGCCGGACAGGGACCACGAGCAGTACTTC. It yields the protein CASSLVPDRDHEQYF.

The V gene is TRBV7-3, the J gene TRBJ2-7; maybe TRBD1 (6 bases). Trimming removed 5 bases from V and 4 bases from J, with 15 bases in between. This CDR3 comprises 14 residues. The germline V gene encodes CDR1 SGHTA and CDR2 FQGTGA. CDR3 sequence: CASSRDIGRYEQYF. In nucleotides, the CDR3 is TGTGCCAGCAGCCGGGACATAGGGCGGTACGAGCAGTACTTC. The entire variable domain, with the rest obtained from reference TRBV7-3 and TRBJ2-7, is as follows: GAGVSQTPSNKVTEKGKYVELRCDPISGHTALYWYRQSLGQGPEFLIYFQGTGAADDSGLPNDRFFAVRPEGSVSTLKIQRTERGDSAVYLCASSRDIGRYEQYFGPGTRLTVT.

This clonotype was seen a single time. The chain has TRBV5-4 and TRBJ2-1; TRBD1 might be the D (6 bases). V was trimmed by 5 bases and J by 6 bases, leaving 18 bases between them. The CDR3 is 15 residues long. Germline lookup yields CDR1 SGHNT and CDR2 YYREEE (reference sequence). The CDR3 nucleotides read TGTGCCAGCAGGTTGCAGCAGGGGCGAAGCAATGAGCAGTTCTTC. Translating it yields CASRLQQGRSNEQFF.

J is TRBJ1-2 and V is TRBV7-9, with D perhaps matching TRBD1 (5 bases). The germline gives CDR1 SEHNR, CDR2 FQNEAQ (reference sequence). Trimming left V 6 bases short and J 3 bases short, with 11 bases between. The CDR3 covers 13 residues. CDR3 nucleotide sequence: TGTGCCAGCAGTCAAGGGACGGACTATGGCTACACCTTC. Amino acid sequence: CASSQGTDYGYTF.

The chain joins TRBV20-1 to TRBJ2-7, with 8 bases matching TRBD1. Losses at the gene ends were 3 bases for V and 5 bases for J; bases not matched to a gene: 9. Germline values: CDR1 DFQATT, CDR2 SNEGSKA (reference sequence). This CDR3 contains 14 residues. Here the CDR3 reads CSASDRGYGNEQYF. CDR3 in DNA: TGCAGTGCTAGCGACAGGGGTTATGGGAACGAGCAGTACTTC.

Only one count was recorded for this clonotype. The chain uses TRBV24-1 and TRBJ1-2; 8 bases map to TRBD1. V was clipped by 7 bases and J by 7 bases; unmatched bases: 10. Germline values: CDR1 KGHDR, CDR2 SFDVKD. The CDR3 has 14 residues. CDR3 DNA sequence: TGTGCCACCAGAGACAGGGGCGCGCTCCTTGGCTACACCTTC. Amino acid sequence: CATRDRGALLGYTF.

The chain recombines TRBV19 with TRBJ1-1, with TRBD1 matching 9 bases. In germline, CDR1 is LNHDA, CDR2 SQIVND (reference sequence). V shed 6 bases and J 1 base; nucleotides not matched to a gene: 6. This CDR3 region has 15 residues. CDR3 sequence: CASSLRDRANTEAFF. The CDR3 DNA reads as TGTGCCAGTAGCCTCCGGGACAGGGCGAACACTGAAGCTTTCTTT.

J is TRBJ1-4 and V is TRBV5-1; D call uncertain. CDR3 size: 15 residues. The V gene lost 4 bases and the J gene lost 0 bases, with 10 bases spanning the gap. From germline, CDR1 is SGHRS and CDR2 YFSETQ. The DNA for the CDR3 is TGCGCCAGCAGCGCGACTGTTGCAACTAATGAAAAACTGTTTTTT. Translation: CASSATVATNEKLFF.

V is TRBV18 and J is TRBJ2-1, with 7 positions matching TRBD2. Trimming took 4 bases from V and 0 from J; bases not matched to a gene: 9. Germline-derived CDR1 and CDR2 are KGHSH and LQKENI. The CDR3 covers 17 residues. This chain's CDR3 is CASSRSPGGLSYNEQFF. The CDR3 DNA is TGTGCCAGCTCACGCTCCCCGGGGGGACTCTCCTACAATGAGCAGTTCTTC.

The V and J genes are TRBV7-2 and TRBJ2-5; 10 positions match TRBD2. With 2 bases clipped from V and 5 bases from J, the junction kept 2 bases outside the gene matches. The CDR3 loop spans 14 amino acids. Per germline, CDR1 SGHTA and CDR2 FQGNSA. CDR3 nucleotides: TGTGCCAGCAGCTTACGAGCGGGGGGGGAGACCCAGTACTTC. It codes for CASSLRAGGETQYF. The variable domain in full, completed from reference TRBV7-2 and TRBJ2-5, reads GAGVSQSPSNKVTEKGKDVELRCDPISGHTALYWYRQSLGQGLEFLIYFQGNSAPDKSGLPSDRFSAERTGGSVSTLTIQRTQQEDSAVYLCASSLRAGGETQYFGPGTRLLVL.

The genes are TRBV11-1 and TRBJ2-1; D not resolved. This CDR3 is built from 11 residues. CDR1 and CDR2 (germline): SGHAT, FQDESV (reference sequence). V was cut by 6 bases and J by 5 bases, with 5 bases left in between. This CDR3 is CASRNNNEQFF. For the CDR3, the DNA is TGTGCCAGCAGGAATAACAATGAGCAGTTCTTC.

This clonotype has a single count. The V call is TRBV20-1, the J call TRBJ2-2, with 7 bases lining up with TRBD1. Germline V gene data show CDR1 as DFQATT and CDR2 as SNEGSKA (reference sequence). Trimming took 4 bases from V and 6 from J; bases not matched to a gene: 2. The CDR3 sequence is 12 residues long. The CDR3 nucleotides are TGCAGTGCTACAACAGGGGCCGGGGAGCTGTTTTTT. This encodes CSATTGAGELFF.

The chain has TRBV9 and TRBJ1-2; 7 positions agree with TRBD1. The germline gives CDR1 SGDLS, CDR2 YYNGEE. J lost 4 bases, V lost 1 base, and 13 bases had no gene match. The CDR3 is made up of 17 amino acids. The CDR3 loop is CASSVTHSDRAGYGYTF. For the CDR3, the DNA is TGTGCCAGCAGCGTAACCCACTCCGACAGGGCTGGCTATGGCTACACCTTC. The full variable domain, rest sourced from reference TRBV9 and TRBJ1-2, is DSGVTQTPKHLITATGQRVTLRCSPRSGDLSVYWYQQSLDQGLQFLIQYYNGEERAKGNILERFSAQQFPDLHSELNLSSLELGDSALYFCASSVTHSDRAGYGYTFGSGTRLTVV.

The chain joins TRBV7-2 to TRBJ1-4; D remains ambiguous. V was shortened by 6 bases and J by 7 bases, with 15 bases between the two germline ends. Germline V gene data show CDR1 as SGHTA and CDR2 as FQGNSA. This CDR3 spans 14 amino acids. CDR3 amino acids: CASSGSLGAEKLFF. Written as DNA, the CDR3 is TGTGCCAGCAGTGGGTCCCTAGGTGCTGAAAAACTGTTTTTT.

The genes are TRBV4-2 and TRBJ2-3; unclear D gene. V was trimmed by 4 bases and J by 6 bases, leaving 8 bases between them. The CDR3 is made up of 12 amino acids. The germline V gene encodes CDR1 LGHNA and CDR2 YNFKEQ. The CDR3 DNA reads as TGTGCCAGCAGCCCCCTCGGGGATACGCAGTATTTT. Its translation: CASSPLGDTQYF.

This chain uses TRBV28 with TRBJ1-5; the match to TRBD1 covers 8 bases. Germline CDR1 reads MDHEN; CDR2 reads SYDVKM. V was clipped by 5 bases and J by 0 bases; unmatched bases: 6. The CDR3 spans 16 residues. The CDR3 sequence: CASSTSGQGSNQPQHF. For the CDR3, the DNA is TGTGCCAGCAGTACCTCAGGACAGGGTAGCAATCAGCCCCAGCATTTT. The complete variable domain, with remaining parts taken from reference TRBV28 and TRBJ1-5, reads DVKVTQSSRYLVKRTGEKVFLECVQDMDHENMFWYRQDPGLGLRLIYFSYDVKMKEKGDIPEGYSVSREKKERFSLILESASTNQTSMYLCASSTSGQGSNQPQHFGDGTRLSIL.

The chain recombines TRBV18 with TRBJ2-5; 7 positions match TRBD1. This CDR3 has 14 residues. V shed 3 bases, J shed 2 bases, and the junction held 3 bases outside the gene matches. Germline loops: CDR1 KGHSH, CDR2 LQKENI. The DNA for the CDR3 is TGTGCCAGCTCACCTGGACAGGAACAAGAGACCCAGTACTTC. Translation gives CASSPGQEQETQYF.

This chain joins TRBV19 and TRBJ1-4; no clear D. The CDR3 sequence is 12 residues long. V gave up 5 bases and J gave up 6 bases, with 7 bases separating them. Germline loops: CDR1 LNHDA, CDR2 SQIVND (reference sequence). The CDR3 region is CASSPRHEKLFF. CDR3 in DNA: TGTGCCAGTAGTCCGAGGCATGAAAAACTGTTTTTT.

V is TRBV10-3 and J is TRBJ1-1, with TRBD1 identical over 11 bases. Trimming removed 3 bases from V and 4 bases from J; junction bases left unmatched: 4. Germline-derived CDR1 and CDR2 are ENHRY and SYGVKD. The CDR3 runs to 15 residues. The CDR3 region has the DNA TGTGCCATCAGTGAATGGGACAGGGGGGGCACTGAAGCTTTCTTT. This codes for CAISEWDRGGTEAFF.

The chain links TRBV10-3 to TRBJ2-7; 11 bases are shared with TRBD1. This CDR3 region has 16 residues. Germline lookup yields CDR1 ENHRY and CDR2 SYGVKD. Trimming cost V 0 bases and J 5 bases; bases outside gene matches: 6. The CDR3 bases are TGTGCCATCAGTGAGTCGATGCGGACAGGGGGCAACGAGCAGTACTTC. Protein product: CAISESMRTGGNEQYF.